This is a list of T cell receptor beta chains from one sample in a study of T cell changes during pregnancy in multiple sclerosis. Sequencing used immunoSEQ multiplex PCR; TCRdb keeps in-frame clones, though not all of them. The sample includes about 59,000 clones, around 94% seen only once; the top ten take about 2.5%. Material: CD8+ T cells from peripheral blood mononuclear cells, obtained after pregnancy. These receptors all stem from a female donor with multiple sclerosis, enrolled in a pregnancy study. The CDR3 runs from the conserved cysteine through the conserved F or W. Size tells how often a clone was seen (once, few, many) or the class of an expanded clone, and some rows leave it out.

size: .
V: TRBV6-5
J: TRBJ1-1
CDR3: CASSMGGTEAFF

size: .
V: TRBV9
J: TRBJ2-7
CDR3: CASGGAYEQYF

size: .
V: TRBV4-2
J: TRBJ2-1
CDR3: CASSQFSSSYNEQFF

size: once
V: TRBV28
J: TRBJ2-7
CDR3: CASSLAWREQYF

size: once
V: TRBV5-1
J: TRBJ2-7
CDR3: CASSLLAVTYEQYF

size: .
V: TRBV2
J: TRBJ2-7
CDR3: CASSEWEAGEAYEQYF

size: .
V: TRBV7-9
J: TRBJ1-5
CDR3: CASSQPGTGNQPQHF

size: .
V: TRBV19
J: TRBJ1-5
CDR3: CASRPGRREDHPQHF

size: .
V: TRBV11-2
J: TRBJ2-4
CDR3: CASSLARDRGYWTKNIQYF

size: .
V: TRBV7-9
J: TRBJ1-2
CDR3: CASSQGQGAFYGYTF

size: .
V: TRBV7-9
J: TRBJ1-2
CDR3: CASSLNRDYGYTF

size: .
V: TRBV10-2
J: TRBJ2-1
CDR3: CASLARGSRANEQFF

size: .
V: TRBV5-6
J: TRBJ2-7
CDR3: CASSPGGFSYEQYF

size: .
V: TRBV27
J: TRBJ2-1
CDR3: CASSLPSGTEQFF

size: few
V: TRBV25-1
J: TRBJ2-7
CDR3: CASAEQAEQYF

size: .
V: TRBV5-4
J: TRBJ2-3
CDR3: CASNNRGTGLGDTQYF

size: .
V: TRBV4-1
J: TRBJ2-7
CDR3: CASSQELASAYEQYF

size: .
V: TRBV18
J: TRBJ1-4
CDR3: CASSPGETNEKLFF

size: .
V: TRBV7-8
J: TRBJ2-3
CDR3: CASSLWLGGTDTQYF

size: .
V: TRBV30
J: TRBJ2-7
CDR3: CAGRGRGWNEQYF

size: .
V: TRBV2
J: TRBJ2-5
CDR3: CAEGERGQETQYF

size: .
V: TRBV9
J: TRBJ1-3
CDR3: CASSRGGYTIYF

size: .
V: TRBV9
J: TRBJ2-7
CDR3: CASSTGTTLYEQYF

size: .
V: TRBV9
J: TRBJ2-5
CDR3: CASAGSLETQYF

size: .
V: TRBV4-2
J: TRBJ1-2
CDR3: CASTQSPGANYGYTF

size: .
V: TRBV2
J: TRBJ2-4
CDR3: CASSGLAGGLAKNIQYF

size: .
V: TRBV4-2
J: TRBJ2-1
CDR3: CASSQLTSGIYNEQFF

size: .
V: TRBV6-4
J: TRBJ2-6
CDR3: CASKPTGGAGANVLTF

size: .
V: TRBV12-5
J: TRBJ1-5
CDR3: CASGQRQVGVGQDQPQHF

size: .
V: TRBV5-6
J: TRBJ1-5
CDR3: CASSGQSNQPQHF

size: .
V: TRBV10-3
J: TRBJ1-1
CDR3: CAISESGAALNTEAFF

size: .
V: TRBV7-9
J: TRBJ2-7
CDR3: CASSSNRVEQYF

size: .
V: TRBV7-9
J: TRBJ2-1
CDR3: CASSLEGANEQFF

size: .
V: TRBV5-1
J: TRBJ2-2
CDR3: CASSLYPTDRATGELFF

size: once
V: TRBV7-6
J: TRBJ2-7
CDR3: CASSSILAGDDEQYF

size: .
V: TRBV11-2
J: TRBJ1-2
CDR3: CASSLDMLYTGQSGYTF

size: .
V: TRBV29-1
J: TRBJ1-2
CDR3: CSSLGQGENYGYTF

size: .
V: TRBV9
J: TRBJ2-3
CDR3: CASSPTAGGFREWADTQYF

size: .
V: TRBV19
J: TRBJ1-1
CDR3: CASSIGGQGGAFF

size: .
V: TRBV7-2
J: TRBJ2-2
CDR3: CASSPYHRGAGELFF

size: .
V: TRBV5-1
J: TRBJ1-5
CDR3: CASSPQGGGNQPQHF

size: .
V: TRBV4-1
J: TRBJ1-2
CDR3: CASSQDDTGGADFFHGYTF

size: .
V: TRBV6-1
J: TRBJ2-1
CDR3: CASSVGTGDGEQFF

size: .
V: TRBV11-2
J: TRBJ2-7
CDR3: CASSLDREWGYEQYF

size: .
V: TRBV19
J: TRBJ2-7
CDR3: CASSISGGRGGEQYF

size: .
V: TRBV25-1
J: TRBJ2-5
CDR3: CASSVGQGQETQYF

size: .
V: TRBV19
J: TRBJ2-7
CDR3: CASSMQTSGAYEQYF

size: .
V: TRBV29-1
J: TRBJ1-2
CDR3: CSVEDRVMTGGVFIYGYTF

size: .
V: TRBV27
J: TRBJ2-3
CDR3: CASSSPGHPRSSTDTQYF

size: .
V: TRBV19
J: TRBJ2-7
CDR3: CASREGENEQYF

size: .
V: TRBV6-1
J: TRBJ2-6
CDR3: CASSEGQSGANVLTF

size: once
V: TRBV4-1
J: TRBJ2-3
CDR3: CASSQVTGGGTDTQYF

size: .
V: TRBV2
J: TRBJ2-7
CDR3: CASSERASGRSQYF

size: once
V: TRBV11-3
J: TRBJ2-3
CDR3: CASSKGSGDTDTQYF

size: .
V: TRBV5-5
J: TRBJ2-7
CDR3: CASSLEVTSGDYEQYF

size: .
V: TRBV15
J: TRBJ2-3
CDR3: CATSLGLAGTTVTDTQYF

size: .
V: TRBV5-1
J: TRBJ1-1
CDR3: CASSFAAGETEAFF

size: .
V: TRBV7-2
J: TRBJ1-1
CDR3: CASSPTGWNTEAFF

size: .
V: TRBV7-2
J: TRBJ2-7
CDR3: CASSLWTSGRDYEQYF

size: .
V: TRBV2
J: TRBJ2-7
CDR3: CASSITYEQYF